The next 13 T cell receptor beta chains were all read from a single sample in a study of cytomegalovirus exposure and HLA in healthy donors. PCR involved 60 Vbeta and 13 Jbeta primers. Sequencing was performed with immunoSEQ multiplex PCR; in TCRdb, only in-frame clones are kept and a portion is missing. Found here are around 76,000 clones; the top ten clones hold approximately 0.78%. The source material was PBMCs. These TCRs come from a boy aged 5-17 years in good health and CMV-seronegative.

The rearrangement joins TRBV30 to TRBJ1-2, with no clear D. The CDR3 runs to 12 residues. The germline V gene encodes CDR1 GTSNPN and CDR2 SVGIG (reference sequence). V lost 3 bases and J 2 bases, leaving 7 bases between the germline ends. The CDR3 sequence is CAWSYQNYGYTF. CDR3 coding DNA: TGTGCCTGGAGCTATCAAAACTATGGCTACACCTTC. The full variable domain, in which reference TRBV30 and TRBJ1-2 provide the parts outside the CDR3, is SQTIHQWPATLVQPVGSPLSLECTVEGTSNPNLYWYRQAAGRGLQLLFYSVGIGQISSEVPQNLSASRPQDRQFILSSKKLLLSDSGFYLCAWSYQNYGYTFGSGTRLTVV.

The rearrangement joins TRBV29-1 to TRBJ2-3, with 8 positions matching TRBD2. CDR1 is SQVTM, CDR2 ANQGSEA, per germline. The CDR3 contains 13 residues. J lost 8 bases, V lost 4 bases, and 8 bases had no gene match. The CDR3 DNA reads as TGCAGCGTTGTGGACGGGAGGGCCGGTACGCAGTATTTT. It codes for CSVVDGRAGTQYF.

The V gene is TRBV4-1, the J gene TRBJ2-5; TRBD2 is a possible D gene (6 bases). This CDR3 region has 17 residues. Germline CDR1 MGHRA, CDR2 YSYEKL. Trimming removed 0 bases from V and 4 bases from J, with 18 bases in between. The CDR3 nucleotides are TGCGCCAGCAGCCAAGATCTTACTACCTCCGGGGGAGAGACCCAGTACTTC. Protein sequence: CASSQDLTTSGGETQYF.

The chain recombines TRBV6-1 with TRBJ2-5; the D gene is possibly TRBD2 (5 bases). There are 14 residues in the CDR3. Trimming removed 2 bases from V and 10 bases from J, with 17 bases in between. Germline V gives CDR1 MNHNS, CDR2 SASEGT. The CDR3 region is CASSEKGRTQIQYF. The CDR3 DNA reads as TGTGCCAGCAGTGAAAAAGGGCGGACTCAGATCCAGTACTTC.

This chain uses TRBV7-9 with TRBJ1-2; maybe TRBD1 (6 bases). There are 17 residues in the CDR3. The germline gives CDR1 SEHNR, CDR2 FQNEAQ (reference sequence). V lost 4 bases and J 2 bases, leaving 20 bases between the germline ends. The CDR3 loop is CASSSHLGVDRNYGYTF. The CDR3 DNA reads TGTGCCAGCAGCTCCCACCTGGGGGTGGACAGAAACTATGGCTACACCTTC.

CDR3 sequence (DNA): TGTGCCAGCAGCGTACGCCGGGACAGGGACACTGAAGCTTTCTTT. Protein product: CASSVRRDRDTEAFF. The chain links TRBV7-9 to TRBJ1-1, with 9 bases lining up with TRBD1. From germline, CDR1 is SEHNR and CDR2 FQNEAQ (reference sequence). CDR3 length: 15 residues. V dropped 5 bases and J dropped 3; count of bases not matched to a gene: 7. Filled out from reference TRBV7-9 and TRBJ1-1, the complete variable domain reads DTGVSQNPRHKITKRGQNVTFRCDPISEHNRLYWYRQTLGQGPEFLTYFQNEAQLEKSRLLSDRFSAERPKGSFSTLEIQRTEQGDSAMYLCASSVRRDRDTEAFFGQGTRLTVV.

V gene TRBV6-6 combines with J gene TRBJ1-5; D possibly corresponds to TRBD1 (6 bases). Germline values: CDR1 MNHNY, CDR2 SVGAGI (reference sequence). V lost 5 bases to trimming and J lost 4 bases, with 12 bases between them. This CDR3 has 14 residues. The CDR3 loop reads CASSTQGWNQPQHF. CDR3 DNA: TGTGCCAGCAGTACTCAGGGGTGGAATCAGCCCCAGCATTTT.

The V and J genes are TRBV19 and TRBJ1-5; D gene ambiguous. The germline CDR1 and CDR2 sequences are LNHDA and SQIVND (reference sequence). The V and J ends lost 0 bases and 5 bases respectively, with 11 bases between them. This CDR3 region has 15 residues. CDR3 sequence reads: CASSIDGVSDQPQHF. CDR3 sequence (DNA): TGTGCCAGTAGTATAGATGGTGTCTCGGATCAGCCCCAGCATTTT.

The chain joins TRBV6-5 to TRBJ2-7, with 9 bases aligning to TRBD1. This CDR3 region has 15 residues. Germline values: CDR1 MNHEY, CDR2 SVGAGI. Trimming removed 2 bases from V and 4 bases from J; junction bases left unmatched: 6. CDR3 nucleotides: TGTGCCAGCAGTTACGCACAGGGGGCGAGTTACGAGCAGTACTTC. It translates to CASSYAQGASYEQYF.

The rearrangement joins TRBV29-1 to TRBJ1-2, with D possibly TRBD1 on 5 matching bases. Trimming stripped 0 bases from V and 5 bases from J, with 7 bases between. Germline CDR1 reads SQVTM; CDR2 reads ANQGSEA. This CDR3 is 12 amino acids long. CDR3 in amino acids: CSVEEKGYGYTF. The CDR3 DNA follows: TGCAGCGTTGAAGAAAAGGGGTATGGCTACACCTTC.

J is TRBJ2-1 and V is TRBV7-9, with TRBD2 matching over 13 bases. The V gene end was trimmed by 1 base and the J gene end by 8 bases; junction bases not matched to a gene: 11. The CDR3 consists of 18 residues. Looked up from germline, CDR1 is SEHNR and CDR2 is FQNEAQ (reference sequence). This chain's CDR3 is CASSLGGTSGIHGDEQFF. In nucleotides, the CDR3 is TGTGCCAGCAGCTTAGGAGGGACTAGCGGGATACACGGCGATGAGCAGTTCTTC.

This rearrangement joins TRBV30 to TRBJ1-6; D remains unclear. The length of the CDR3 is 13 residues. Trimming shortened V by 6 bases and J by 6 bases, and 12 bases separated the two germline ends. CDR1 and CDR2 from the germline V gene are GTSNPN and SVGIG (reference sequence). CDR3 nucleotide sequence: TGTGCCTGTCGCGTCGGGTTTAATTCACCCCTCCACTTT. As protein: CACRVGFNSPLHF.

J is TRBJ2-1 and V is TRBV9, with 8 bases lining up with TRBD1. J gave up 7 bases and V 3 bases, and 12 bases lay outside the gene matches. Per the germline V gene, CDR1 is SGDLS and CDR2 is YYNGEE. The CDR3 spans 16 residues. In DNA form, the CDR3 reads TGTGCCAGCAGCGCTTTCGACAGGGGATGGGGGAATGAGCAGTTCTTC. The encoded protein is CASSAFDRGWGNEQFF.